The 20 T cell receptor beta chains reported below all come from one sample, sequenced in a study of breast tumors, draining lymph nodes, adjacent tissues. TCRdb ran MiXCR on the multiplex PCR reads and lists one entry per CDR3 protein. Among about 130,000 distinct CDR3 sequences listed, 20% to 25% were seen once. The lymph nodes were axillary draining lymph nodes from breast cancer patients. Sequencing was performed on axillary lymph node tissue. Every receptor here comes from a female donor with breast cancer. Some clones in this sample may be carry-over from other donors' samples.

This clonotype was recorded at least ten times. The CDR3 sequence is CAWRGRGKDTQYF. As DNA, the CDR3 is TGTGCCTGGAGGGGGAGGGGGAAAGATACGCAGTATTTT. J is TRBJ2-3 and V is TRBV30; possible D gene TRBD2, 7 bases. Germline V gene lookup returns CDR1 GTSNPN and CDR2 SVGIG (reference sequence). V was trimmed by 3 bases and J by 5 bases, leaving 12 bases between them. CDR3 length: 13 residues.

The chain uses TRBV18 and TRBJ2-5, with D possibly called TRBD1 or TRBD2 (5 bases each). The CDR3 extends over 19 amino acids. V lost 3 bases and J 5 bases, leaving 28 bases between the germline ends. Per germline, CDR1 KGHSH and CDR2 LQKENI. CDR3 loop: CASSPVGARRQQVGETQYF. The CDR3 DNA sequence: TGTGCCAGCTCACCGGTAGGGGCCAGGAGGCAGCAGGTGGGGGAGACCCAGTACTTC.

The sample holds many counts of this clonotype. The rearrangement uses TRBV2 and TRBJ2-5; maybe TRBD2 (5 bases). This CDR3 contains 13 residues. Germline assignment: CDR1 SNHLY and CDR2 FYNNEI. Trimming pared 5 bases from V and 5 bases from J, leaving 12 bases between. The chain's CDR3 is CASSLDSRETQYF. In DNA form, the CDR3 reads TGTGCCAGCAGTCTGGACTCTCGGGAGACCCAGTACTTC.

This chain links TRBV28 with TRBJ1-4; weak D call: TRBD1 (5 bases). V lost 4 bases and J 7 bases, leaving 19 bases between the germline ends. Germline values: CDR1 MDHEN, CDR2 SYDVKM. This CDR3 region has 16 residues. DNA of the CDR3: TGTGCCAGCAGTTCGACCTACGAGGACATCCGTGAAAAACTGTTTTTT. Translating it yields CASSSTYEDIREKLFF.

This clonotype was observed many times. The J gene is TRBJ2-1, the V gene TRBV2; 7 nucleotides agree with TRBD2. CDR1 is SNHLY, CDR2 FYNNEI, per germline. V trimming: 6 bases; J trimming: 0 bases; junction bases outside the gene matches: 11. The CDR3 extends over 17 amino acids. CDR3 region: CASRSRLAPFSYNEQFF. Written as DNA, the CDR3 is TGTGCCAGCAGGTCGAGACTAGCCCCTTTCTCCTACAATGAGCAGTTCTTC. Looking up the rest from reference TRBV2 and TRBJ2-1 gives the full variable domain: EPEVTQTPSHQVTQMGQEVILRCVPISNHLYFYWYRQILGQKVEFLVSFYNNEISEKSEIFDDQFSVERPDGSNFTLKIRSTKLEDSAMYFCASRSRLAPFSYNEQFFGPGTRLTVL.

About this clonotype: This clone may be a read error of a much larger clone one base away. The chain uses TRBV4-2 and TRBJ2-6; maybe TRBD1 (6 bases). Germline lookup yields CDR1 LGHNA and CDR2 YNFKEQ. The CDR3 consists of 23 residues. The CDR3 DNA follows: TGTGCCCGCAGCCAAGGATGGGTACCGGGCCGGGACAAGGCTCTCTGGGGGGCCAACGTCCTGACTTTC. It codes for CARSQGWVPGRDKALWGANVLTF.

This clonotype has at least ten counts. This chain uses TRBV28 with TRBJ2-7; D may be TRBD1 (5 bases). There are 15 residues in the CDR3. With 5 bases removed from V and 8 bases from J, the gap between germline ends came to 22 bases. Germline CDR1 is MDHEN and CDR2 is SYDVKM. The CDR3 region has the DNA TGTGCCAGCAGTCAGCTTTCTCGGGCAGGGATTCAGCAGTACTTC. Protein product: CASSQLSRAGIQQYF.

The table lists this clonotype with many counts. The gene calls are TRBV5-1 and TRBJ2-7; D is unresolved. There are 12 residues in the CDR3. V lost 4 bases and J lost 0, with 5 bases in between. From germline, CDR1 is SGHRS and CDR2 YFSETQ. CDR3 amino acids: CASSEASYEQYF. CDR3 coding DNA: TGCGCCAGCAGCGAGGCCTCCTACGAGCAGTACTTC. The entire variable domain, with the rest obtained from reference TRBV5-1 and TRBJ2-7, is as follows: KAGVTQTPRYLIKTRGQQVTLSCSPISGHRSVSWYQQTPGQGLQFLFEYFSETQRNKGNFPGRFSGRQFSNSRSEMNVSTLELGDSALYLCASSEASYEQYFGPGTRLTVT.

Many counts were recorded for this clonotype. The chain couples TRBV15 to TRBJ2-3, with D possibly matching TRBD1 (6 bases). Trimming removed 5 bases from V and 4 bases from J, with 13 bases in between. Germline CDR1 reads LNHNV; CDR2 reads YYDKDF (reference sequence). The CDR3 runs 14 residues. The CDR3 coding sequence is TGTGCCACCAGCCCGAGGACAGCGTCAGATACGCAGTATTTT. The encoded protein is CATSPRTASDTQYF. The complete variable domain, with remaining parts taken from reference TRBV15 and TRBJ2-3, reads DAMVIQNPRYQVTQFGKPVTLSCSQTLNHNVMYWYQQKSSQAPKLLFHYYDKDFNNEADTPDNFQSRRPNTSFCFLDIRSPGLGDTAMYLCATSPRTASDTQYFGPGTRLTVL.

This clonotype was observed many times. The CDR3 DNA reads TGTGCCAGCACCTACAGGGGGGCAGATACGCAGTATTTT. Residues: CASTYRGADTQYF. The J gene is TRBJ2-3, the V gene TRBV25-1, with TRBD1 matching 8 bases. There are 13 residues in the CDR3. Losses at the gene ends were 7 bases for V and 4 bases for J; bases not matched to a gene: 4. Germline V gene data show CDR1 as MGHDK and CDR2 as SYGVNS.

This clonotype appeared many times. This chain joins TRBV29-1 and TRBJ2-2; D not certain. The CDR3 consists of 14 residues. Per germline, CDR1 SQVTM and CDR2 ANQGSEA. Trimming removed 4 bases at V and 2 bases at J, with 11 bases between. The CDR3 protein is CSVVGSDNTGELFF. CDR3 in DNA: TGCAGCGTTGTCGGTTCAGACAACACCGGGGAGCTGTTTTTT.

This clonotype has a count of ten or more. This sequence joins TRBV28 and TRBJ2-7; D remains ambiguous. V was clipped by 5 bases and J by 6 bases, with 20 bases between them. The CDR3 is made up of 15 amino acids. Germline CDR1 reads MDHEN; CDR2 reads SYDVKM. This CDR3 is CASSLSPPTVGEQYF. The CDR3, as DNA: TGTGCCAGCAGTCTTTCCCCCCCGACTGTAGGCGAGCAGTACTTC.

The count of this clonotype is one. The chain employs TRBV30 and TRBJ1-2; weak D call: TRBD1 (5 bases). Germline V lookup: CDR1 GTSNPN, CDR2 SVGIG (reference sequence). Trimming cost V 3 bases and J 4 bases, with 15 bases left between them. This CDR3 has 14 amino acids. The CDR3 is CAWRKGRVGYGYTF. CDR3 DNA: TGTGCCTGGAGGAAGGGCAGGGTTGGCTATGGCTACACCTTC.

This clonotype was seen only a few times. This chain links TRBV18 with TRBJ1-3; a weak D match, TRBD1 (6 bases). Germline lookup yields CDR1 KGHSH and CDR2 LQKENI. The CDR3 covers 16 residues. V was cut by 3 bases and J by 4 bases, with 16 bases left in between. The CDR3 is CASSPPAGAGGNTIYF. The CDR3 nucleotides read TGTGCCAGCTCACCTCCCGCGGGGGCTGGAGGAAACACCATATATTTT.

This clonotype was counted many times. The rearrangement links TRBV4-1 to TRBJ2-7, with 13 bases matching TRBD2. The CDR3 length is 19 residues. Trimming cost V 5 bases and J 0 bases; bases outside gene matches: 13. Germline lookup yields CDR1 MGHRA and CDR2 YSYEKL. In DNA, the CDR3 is TGCGCCAGCAGCAGACAACTAGCGGGAGGGCCGGGGAGCTCCTACGAGCAGTACTTC. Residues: CASSRQLAGGPGSSYEQYF.

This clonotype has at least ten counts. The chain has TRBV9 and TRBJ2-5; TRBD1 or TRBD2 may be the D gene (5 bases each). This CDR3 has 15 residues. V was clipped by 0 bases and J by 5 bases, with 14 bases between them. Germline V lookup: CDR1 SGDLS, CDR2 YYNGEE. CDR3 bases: TGTGCCAGCAGCGTAGGTGGGACCCCGCCTGAGACCCAGTACTTC. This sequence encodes CASSVGGTPPETQYF.

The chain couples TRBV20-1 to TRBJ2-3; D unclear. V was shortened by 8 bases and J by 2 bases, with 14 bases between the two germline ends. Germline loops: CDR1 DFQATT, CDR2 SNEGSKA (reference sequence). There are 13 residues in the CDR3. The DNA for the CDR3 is TGCAGTTCGAGTGATATTATCACAGATACGCAGTATTTT. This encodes CSSSDIITDTQYF.

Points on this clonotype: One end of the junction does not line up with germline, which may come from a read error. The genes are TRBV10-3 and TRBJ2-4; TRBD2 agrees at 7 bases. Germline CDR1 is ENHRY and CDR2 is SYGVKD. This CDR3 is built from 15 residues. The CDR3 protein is CAISESLSGGNTQYF. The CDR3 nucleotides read TGTGCCATCAGTGAGTCTCTCTCGGGGGGAAACACTCAGTACTTC.

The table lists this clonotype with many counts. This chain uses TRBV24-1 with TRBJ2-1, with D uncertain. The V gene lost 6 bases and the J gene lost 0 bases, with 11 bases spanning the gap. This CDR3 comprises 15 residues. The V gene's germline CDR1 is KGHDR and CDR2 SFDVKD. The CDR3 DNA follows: TGTGCCACCAGTTATGCGTCGAGCTCCTACAATGAGCAGTTCTTC. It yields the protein CATSYASSSYNEQFF.

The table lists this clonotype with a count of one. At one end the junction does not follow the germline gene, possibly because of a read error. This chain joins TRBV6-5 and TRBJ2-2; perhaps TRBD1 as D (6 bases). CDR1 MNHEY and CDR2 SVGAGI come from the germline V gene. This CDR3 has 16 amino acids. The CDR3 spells CASSRRDIANAGELFF. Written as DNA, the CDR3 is TGTGCCAGCAGTCGCCGGGACATCGCGAACGCCGGGGAGCTGTTTTTT.